This TCR beta chain was identified in a study of shared clonotypes between healthy human individuals. At deep level, the assay was performed. The genomic DNA of each subset was split evenly across several immunoSEQ plates. The sequencing of unsorted PBMC DNA took place on ten immunoSEQ deep assay plates. Using immunoSEQ multiplex PCR, the repertoire was profiled, and TCRdb retains in-frame clones only, with some absent. Among about 560,000 clones, roughly 79% were seen once, and the ten largest hold approximately 12%. This CDR3 is 16 amino acids long. The germline CDR1 and CDR2 sequences are MDHEN and SYDVKM. V was pared by 1 base and J by 8 bases, with 11 bases of the junction left unmatched. Ten or more counts support this clone.

The J gene is TRBJ2-1, the V gene TRBV28, with 7 bases aligning to TRBD2. Sequencing used PBMCs. The sequence was collected from a woman aged 40 to 50 in good health. Some clones in this sample may be carry-over from other donors' samples. CDR3 in amino acids: CASSLFLSGINHEQFF. Here the CDR3 DNA reads TGTGCCAGCAGTTTATTCCTAAGCGGGATCAACCATGAGCAGTTCTTC.